This TCR beta chain was recorded in a study of cytomegalovirus exposure and HLA in healthy donors. Study-wide results and limits: Most likely, a cluster of highly shared sequence variants arose as a sequencing artifact.

This clone was picked up a small number of times. As yet, its antigen is unknown. CDR1 is MNHEY and CDR2 is SMNVEV in the germline V gene (reference sequence). The length of the CDR3 is 14 residues. V was shortened by 3 bases and J by 10 bases, with 19 bases between the two germline ends. The PCR was carried out with 60 Vbeta primers and 13 Jbeta primers. TCRdb keeps only in-frame clones here, not all; method: immunoSEQ multiplex PCR. The profile shows 130,000 or so clones, 61% of them singletons. The sequence was collected from a male donor in good health and CMV-seronegative. The sample was PBMCs. V and J are TRBV27 and TRBJ2-7, with D possibly matching TRBD2 (6 bases). The CDR3 coding sequence is TGTGCCAGCAGTTTCACCGTCGGGGACTGGGAACAGTACTTC. Translated, it gives CASSFTVGDWEQYF.